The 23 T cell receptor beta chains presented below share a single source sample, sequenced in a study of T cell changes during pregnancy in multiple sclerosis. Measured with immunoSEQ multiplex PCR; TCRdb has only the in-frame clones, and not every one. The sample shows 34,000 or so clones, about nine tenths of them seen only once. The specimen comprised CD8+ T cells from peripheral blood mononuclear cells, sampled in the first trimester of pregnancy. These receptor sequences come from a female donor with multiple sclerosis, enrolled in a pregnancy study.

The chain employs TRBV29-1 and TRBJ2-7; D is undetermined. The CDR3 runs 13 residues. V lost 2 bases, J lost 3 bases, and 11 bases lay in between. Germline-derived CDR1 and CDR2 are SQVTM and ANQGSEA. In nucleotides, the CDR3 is TGCAGCGTTGAAACCAGTTTTGGCTACGAGCAGTACTTC. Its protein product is CSVETSFGYEQYF.

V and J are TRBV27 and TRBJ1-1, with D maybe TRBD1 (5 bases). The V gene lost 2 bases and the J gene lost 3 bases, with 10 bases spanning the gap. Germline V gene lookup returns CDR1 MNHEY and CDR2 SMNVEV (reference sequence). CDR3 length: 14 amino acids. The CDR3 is CASSLSGGYTEAFF. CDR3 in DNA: TGTGCCAGCAGTTTAAGTGGGGGGTACACTGAAGCTTTCTTT.

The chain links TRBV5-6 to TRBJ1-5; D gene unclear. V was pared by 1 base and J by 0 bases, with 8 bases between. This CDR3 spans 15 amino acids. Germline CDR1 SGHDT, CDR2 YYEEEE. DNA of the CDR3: TGTGCCAGCAGCTTGAAAGAGTATAGCAATCAGCCCCAGCATTTT. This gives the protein CASSLKEYSNQPQHF.

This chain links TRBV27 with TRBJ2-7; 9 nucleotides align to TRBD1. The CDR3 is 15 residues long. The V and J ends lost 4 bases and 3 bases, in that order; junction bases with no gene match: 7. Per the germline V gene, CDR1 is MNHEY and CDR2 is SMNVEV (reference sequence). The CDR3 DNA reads TGTGCCAGCAGTTCCTCCAGGACAGGGGACTACGAGCAGTACTTC. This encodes CASSSSRTGDYEQYF.

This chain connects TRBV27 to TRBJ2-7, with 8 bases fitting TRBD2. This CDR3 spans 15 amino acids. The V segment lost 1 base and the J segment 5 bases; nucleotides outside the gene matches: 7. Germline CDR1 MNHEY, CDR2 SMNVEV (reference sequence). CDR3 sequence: CASSLWSGGSDEQYF. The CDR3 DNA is TGTGCCAGCAGTTTATGGTCGGGAGGGAGCGACGAGCAGTACTTC.

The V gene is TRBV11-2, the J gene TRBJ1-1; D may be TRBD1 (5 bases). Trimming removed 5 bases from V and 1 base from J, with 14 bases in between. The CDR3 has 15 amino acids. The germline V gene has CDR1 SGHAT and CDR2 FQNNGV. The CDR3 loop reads CASSPPGGGNTEAFF. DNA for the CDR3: TGTGCCAGCAGCCCCCCCGGGGGAGGGAACACTGAAGCTTTCTTT.

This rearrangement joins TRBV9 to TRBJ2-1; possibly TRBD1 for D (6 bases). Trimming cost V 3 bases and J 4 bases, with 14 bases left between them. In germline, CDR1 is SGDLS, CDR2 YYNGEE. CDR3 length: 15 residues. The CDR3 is CASSETQGFYNEQFF. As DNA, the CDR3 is TGTGCCAGCAGCGAGACACAGGGTTTTTACAATGAGCAGTTCTTC. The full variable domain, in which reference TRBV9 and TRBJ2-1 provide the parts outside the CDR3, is DSGVTQTPKHLITATGQRVTLRCSPRSGDLSVYWYQQSLDQGLQFLIQYYNGEERAKGNILERFSAQQFPDLHSELNLSSLELGDSALYFCASSETQGFYNEQFFGPGTRLTVL.

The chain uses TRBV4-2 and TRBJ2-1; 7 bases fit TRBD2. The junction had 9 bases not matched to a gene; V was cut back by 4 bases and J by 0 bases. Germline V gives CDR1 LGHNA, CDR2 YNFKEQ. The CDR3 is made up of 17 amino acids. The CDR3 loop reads CASSPQGGSLSYNEQFF. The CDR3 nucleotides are TGTGCCAGCAGCCCCCAGGGCGGGAGCCTCTCCTACAATGAGCAGTTCTTC.

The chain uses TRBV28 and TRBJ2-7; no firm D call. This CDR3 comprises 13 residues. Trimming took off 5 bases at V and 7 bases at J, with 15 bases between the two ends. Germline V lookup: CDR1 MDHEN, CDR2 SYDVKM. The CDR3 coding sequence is TGTGCCAGCAGTGATCGAGGTGGATGGGAGCAGTACTTC. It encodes CASSDRGGWEQYF. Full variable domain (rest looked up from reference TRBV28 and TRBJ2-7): DVKVTQSSRYLVKRTGEKVFLECVQDMDHENMFWYRQDPGLGLRLIYFSYDVKMKEKGDIPEGYSVSREKKERFSLILESASTNQTSMYLCASSDRGGWEQYFGPGTRLTVT.

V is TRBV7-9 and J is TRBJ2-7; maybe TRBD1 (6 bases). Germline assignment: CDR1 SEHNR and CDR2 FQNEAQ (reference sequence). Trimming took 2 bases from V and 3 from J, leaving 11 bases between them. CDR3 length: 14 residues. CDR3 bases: TGTGCCAGCAGCTTAACCGCAGGGGACTACGAGCAGTACTTC. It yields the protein CASSLTAGDYEQYF.

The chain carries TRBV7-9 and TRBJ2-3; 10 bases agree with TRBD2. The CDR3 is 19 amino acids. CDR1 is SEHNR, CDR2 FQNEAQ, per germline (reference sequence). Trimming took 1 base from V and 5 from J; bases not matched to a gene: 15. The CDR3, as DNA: TGTGCCAGCAGCTTAGAGGGTAATGTAGCGGGAGGCTATGTAGATACGCAGTATTTT. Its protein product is CASSLEGNVAGGYVDTQYF.

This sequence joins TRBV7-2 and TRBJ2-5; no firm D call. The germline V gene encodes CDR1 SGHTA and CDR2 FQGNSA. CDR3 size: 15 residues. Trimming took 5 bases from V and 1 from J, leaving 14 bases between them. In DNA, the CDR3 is TGTGCCAGCAGCCAGGTTCCCAGCCCCCAAGAGACCCAGTACTTC. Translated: CASSQVPSPQETQYF.

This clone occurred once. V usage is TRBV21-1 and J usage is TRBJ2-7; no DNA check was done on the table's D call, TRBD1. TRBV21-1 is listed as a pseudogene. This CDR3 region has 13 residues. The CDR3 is CASSRWANYEQYF. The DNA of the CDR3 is TGTGCCAGCAGCAGGTGGGCAAACTACGAGCAGTACTTC.

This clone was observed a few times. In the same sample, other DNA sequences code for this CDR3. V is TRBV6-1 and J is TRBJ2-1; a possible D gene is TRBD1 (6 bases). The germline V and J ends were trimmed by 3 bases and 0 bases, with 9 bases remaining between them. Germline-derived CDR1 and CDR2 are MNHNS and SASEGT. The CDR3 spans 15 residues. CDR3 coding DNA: TGTGCCAGCAGTGAGTGGACAGACTCCTACAATGAGCAGTTCTTC. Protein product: CASSEWTDSYNEQFF.

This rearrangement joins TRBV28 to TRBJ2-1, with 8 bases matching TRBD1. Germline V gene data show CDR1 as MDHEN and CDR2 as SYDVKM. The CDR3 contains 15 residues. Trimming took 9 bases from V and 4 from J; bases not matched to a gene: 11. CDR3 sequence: CASWSGTGYYNEQFF. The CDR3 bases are TGTGCCAGTTGGTCCGGGACAGGTTATTACAATGAGCAGTTCTTC.

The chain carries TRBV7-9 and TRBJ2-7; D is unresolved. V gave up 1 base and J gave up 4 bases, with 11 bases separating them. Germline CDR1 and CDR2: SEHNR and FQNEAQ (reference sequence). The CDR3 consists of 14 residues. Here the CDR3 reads CASSLGGLSYEQYF. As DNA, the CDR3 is TGTGCCAGCAGCTTAGGTGGGCTCAGTTACGAGCAGTACTTC.

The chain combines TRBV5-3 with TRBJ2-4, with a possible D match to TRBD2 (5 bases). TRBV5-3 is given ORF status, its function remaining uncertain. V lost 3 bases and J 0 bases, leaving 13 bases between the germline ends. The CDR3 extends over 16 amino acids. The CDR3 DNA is TGTGCCAGAAGCTACCGGGGTAGTCTAGCCAAAAACATTCAGTACTTC. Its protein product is CARSYRGSLAKNIQYF.

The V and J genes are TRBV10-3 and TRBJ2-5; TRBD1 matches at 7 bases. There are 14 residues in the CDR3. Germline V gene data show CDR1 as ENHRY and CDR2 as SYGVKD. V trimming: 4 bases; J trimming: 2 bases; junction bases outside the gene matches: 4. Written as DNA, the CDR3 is TGTGCCATCAGTGGTTCGGGACAGCAAGAGACCCAGTACTTC. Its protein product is CAISGSGQQETQYF.

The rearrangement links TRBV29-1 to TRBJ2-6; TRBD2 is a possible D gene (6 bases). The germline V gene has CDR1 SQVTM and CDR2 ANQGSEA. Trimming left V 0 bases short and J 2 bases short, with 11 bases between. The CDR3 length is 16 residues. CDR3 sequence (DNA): TGCAGCGTTGAAGAAGGAGGGAGGACTGGGGCCAACGTCCTGACTTTC. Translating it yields CSVEEGGRTGANVLTF.

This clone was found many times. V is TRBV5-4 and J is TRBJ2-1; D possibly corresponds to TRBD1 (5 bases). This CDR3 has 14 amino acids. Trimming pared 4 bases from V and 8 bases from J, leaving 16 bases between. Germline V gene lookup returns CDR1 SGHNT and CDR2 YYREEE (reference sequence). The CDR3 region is CASSPANRFYEQFF. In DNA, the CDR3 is TGTGCCAGCAGCCCCGCGAACAGGTTCTATGAGCAGTTCTTC.

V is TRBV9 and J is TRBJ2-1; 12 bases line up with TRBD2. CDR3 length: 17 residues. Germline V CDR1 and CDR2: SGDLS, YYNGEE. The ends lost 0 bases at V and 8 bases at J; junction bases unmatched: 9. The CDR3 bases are TGTGCCAGCAGCGTAGCTCTAGCGGGAGGGCCGACGCATGAGCAGTTCTTC. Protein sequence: CASSVALAGGPTHEQFF.

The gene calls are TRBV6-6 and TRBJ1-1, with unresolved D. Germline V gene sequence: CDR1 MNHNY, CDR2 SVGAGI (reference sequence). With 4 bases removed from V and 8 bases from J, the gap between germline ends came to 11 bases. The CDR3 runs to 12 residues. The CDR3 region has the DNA TGTGCCAGCAGTTCTTTCACTTCGGAAGCTTTCTTT. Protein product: CASSSFTSEAFF.

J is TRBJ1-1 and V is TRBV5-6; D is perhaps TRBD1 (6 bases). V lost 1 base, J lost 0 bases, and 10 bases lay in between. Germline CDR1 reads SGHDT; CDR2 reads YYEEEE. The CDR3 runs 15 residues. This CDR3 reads CASSLNTGMNTEAFF. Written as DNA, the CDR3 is TGTGCCAGCAGCTTGAACACAGGGATGAACACTGAAGCTTTCTTT. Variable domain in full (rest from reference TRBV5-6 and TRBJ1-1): DAGVTQSPTHLIKTRGQQVTLRCSPKSGHDTVSWYQQALGQGPQFIFQYYEEEERQRGNFPDRFSGHQFPNYSSELNVNALLLGDSALYLCASSLNTGMNTEAFFGQGTRLTVV.